One T cell receptor beta chain is described in this entry. Its antigen remains unidentified. The data were taken from a study of CD4 T cells in relation to SARS-CoV-2 and coronaviruses. TCRdb keeps only in-frame clones here, not all; method: immunoSEQ multiplex PCR. The table shows 25,000 to 35,000 clones, with roughly 76% occurring only once. This CDR3 spans 15 amino acids. With 5 bases removed from V and 3 bases from J, the gap between germline ends came to 17 bases. CDR1 SGHTA and CDR2 FQGTGA come from the germline V gene. Notes on the study in general: SARS-CoV-2-driven expansion was significantly weaker in crossreactive than monoreactive clones.

The chain employs TRBV7-3 and TRBJ2-7, with D possibly being TRBD2 (6 bases). Input material: memory CD4+ T cells from PBMCs, cultured in vitro. The TCR sequence derives from an adult with COVID-19. This CDR3 reads CASSKGGPESYEQYF. Written as DNA, the CDR3 is TGTGCCAGCAGCAAGGGAGGTCCAGAGAGCTACGAGCAGTACTTC.